A selection of T cell receptor beta chains follows, all from one sample in a study of T cell responses to AZD1222 COVID-19 vaccine. Here immunoSEQ multiplex PCR was the method, and the copy in TCRdb shows in-frame clones only, minus some. The data contain under 200,000 clones, around nine tenths of them singletons. This sample comprised peripheral blood, obtained 28 days after the second AZD1222 dose. The source of these receptors is an adult who received the AZD1222 COVID-19 vaccine. Both conserved end residues are part of each CDR3. Fields, in order: D gene, J gene, V gene, CDR3 DNA, CDR3 protein. D genes are given only for firm matches.

NA,TRBJ1-2,TRBV6-6,TGTGCCAGCAGTCCCCGAAGTTTACAGGGATTAGGCTATGGCTACACCTTC,CASSPRSLQGLGYGYTF
TRBD1,TRBJ1-3,TRBV28,TGTGCCAGCAGCCTGGACAGGGGCAGGGGAAACACCATATATTTT,CASSLDRGRGNTIYF
NA,TRBJ2-6,TRBV9,TGTGCCAGCAGCGTAGGCTTCAGAAACTCTGGGGCCAACGTCCTGACTTTC,CASSVGFRNSGANVLTF
NA,TRBJ2-1,TRBV11-2,TGTGCCAGCAGCACAATCAGGGGACCCTGGGTCAATGAGCAGTTCTTC,CASSTIRGPWVNEQFF
NA,TRBJ2-3,TRBV2,TGTGCCAGCAGTAGGTCACCCGACACAGATACGCAGTATTTT,CASSRSPDTDTQYF
NA,TRBJ1-2,TRBV6-1,TGTGCCAGCAGTGAAGCGCGCCAGGCATACTATGGCTACACCTTC,CASSEARQAYYGYTF
NA,TRBJ2-7,TRBV19,TGTGCCAGTAGTATTGAAGACGCCTACGAGCAGTACTTC,CASSIEDAYEQYF
NA,TRBJ2-7,TRBV9,TGTGCCAGCAGCCCGTCCCGATGGGACTACGAGCAGTACTTC,CASSPSRWDYEQYF
NA,TRBJ2-5,TRBV18,TGTGCCAGCTCACCCGACACCCAAGAGACCCAGTACTTC,CASSPDTQETQYF
NA,TRBJ2-7,TRBV7-8,TGTGCCAGCAGCTTAGGTCCGGGCAGCTTCTACGAGCAGTACTTC,CASSLGPGSFYEQYF
NA,TRBJ1-1,TRBV28,TGTGCCAGCAGTTTAGGGCAGAACACTGAAGCTTTCTTT,CASSLGQNTEAFF